These T cell receptor beta chains were read from a single sample in a study of cytomegalovirus exposure and HLA in healthy donors. Measured with immunoSEQ multiplex PCR; TCRdb has only the in-frame clones, and not every one. The data show 110,000 or so clones, 76% seen once. The sequenced sample was PBMCs. The receptors come from a woman aged 40-49 years in good health and CMV-seropositive. Both conserved end residues are part of each CDR3. Fields, in order: J gene, D gene, V gene, clone size, CDR3 DNA, CDR3 protein. D genes are given only for firm matches. The size entry is marked missing in some rows and otherwise reads once, few, many or a size class.

>TRBJ2-1|TRBD2|TRBV13|NA
TGTGCCAGCAGCCGATCTCATAGCGGGGGGATCTACAATGAGCAGTTCTTC
CASSRSHSGGIYNEQFF
>TRBJ2-7|NA|TRBV19|NA
TGTGCCAGTACCTCGATGGTCGGGGGCGAGCAGTACTTC
CASTSMVGGEQYF
>TRBJ2-7|TRBD1|TRBV5-6|NA
TGTGCCAGCAGCTTGGCGGGACAGAGCTCCTACGAGCAGTACTTC
CASSLAGQSSYEQYF
>TRBJ1-4|TRBD1|TRBV25-1|NA
TGTGCCAGCAGTGACCGACAGGGAGTTGGAAAACTGTTTTTT
CASSDRQGVGKLFF
>TRBJ2-7|NA|TRBV6-5|NA
TGTGCCAGCAGTTACTTGGCGGATTCCTACGAGCAGTACTTC
CASSYLADSYEQYF
>TRBJ2-6|NA|TRBV29-1|few
TGCAACCGTTGGAGCTCTGGGGCCAACGTCCTGACTTTC
CNRWSSGANVLTF
>TRBJ1-1|NA|TRBV18|NA
TGTGCCAGCTCACCACCGGCAGGGTCCACTGAAGCTTTCTTT
CASSPPAGSTEAFF
>TRBJ1-2|NA|TRBV29-1|NA
TGCAGCGTTGAACACAGGTCTAACTATGGCTACACCTTC
CSVEHRSNYGYTF
>TRBJ1-6|NA|TRBV19|NA
TGTGCCAGTACCCACAGAGGGAAATCACCCCTCCACTTT
CASTHRGKSPLHF
>TRBJ1-6|TRBD1|TRBV5-6|NA
TGTGCCAGCAGCTCGAGGACAGGGGGTTGGAATTCACCCCTCCACTTT
CASSSRTGGWNSPLHF
>TRBJ2-5|TRBD2|TRBV5-4|NA
TGTGCCAGCAGGCCAGCGGGGGGCGGAGAGACCCAGTACTTC
CASRPAGGGETQYF
>TRBJ2-4|NA|TRBV19|NA
TGTGCCAGTAGTCAGACACCACTTTTGGCCAAAAACATTCAGTACTTC
CASSQTPLLAKNIQYF
>TRBJ1-2|NA|TRBV5-1|once
TGCGCCAGCAGCTCATCCGGGGACTATGGCTACACCTTC
CASSSSGDYGYTF
>TRBJ1-2|NA|TRBV5-6|NA
TGTGCCAGCAGCTACAGGGACGGTGGCTACACCTTC
CASSYRDGGYTF
>TRBJ2-7|TRBD2|TRBV27|NA
TGTGCCAGCAGTCCCGGGACTAGCGGGGGCCTTTCCTACGAGCAGTACTTC
CASSPGTSGGLSYEQYF
>TRBJ2-3|NA|TRBV13|NA
TGTGCCAGCAGCTTAGGACCAGGGGTCGGCCGATTAGATACGCAGTATTTT
CASSLGPGVGRLDTQYF
>TRBJ1-5|NA|TRBV7-9|NA
TGTGCCAGCAGCTTTTCGGGGCAGCCCCAGCATTTT
CASSFSGQPQHF
>TRBJ2-5|TRBD2|TRBV14|NA
TGTGCCAGCAGCCCGTCCGGGACTAGCGTACAGACCCAGTACTTC
CASSPSGTSVQTQYF
>TRBJ2-7|NA|TRBV12-5|NA
TGTGCTAGTGGTTCCGGACAGTCACGAGGATACGAGCAGTACTTC
CASGSGQSRGYEQYF
>TRBJ1-1|TRBD1|TRBV27|few
TGTGCCAGCAGTTTATCGATGACAGGGGGCAAGGGGTGGGCTGAAGCTTTCTTT
CASSLSMTGGKGWAEAFF
>TRBJ1-2|NA|TRBV6-1|once
TGTGCCATCGACCGGGGGTATGGCTACACCTTC
CAIDRGYGYTF
>TRBJ2-6|NA|TRBV2|NA
TGTGCCAGCAGCCCGCAACTCTCTGGGGCCAACGTCCTGACTTTC
CASSPQLSGANVLTF
>TRBJ1-2|NA|TRBV5-1|NA
TGCGCCAGCAGCTACAGCCCAGGGGAAGGCTACACCTTC
CASSYSPGEGYTF
>TRBJ1-6|NA|TRBV2|once
TGTGCCAGCGGAGACAGCCTCGGACAAGGCTATAGCTATAATTCACCCCTCCACTTT
CASGDSLGQGYSYNSPLHF
>TRBJ2-6|NA|TRBV11-2|NA
TGTGCCAGCAGCCTGGGGGCACTTTCTGGGGCCAACGTCCTGACTTTC
CASSLGALSGANVLTF
>TRBJ2-6|NA|TRBV4-1|NA
TGCGCCAGCAGCCCAAACGGGGGGCAGGAGATTAGGTCTGGGGCCAACGTCCTGACTTTC
CASSPNGGQEIRSGANVLTF
>TRBJ1-1|NA|TRBV7-6|NA
TGTGCCAGCAGCTTACAGGGATCGAACACTGAAGCTTTCTTT
CASSLQGSNTEAFF
>TRBJ1-1|NA|TRBV7-2|NA
TGTGCCAGCAGCTTAGAATCCGGGAAGGGCACTGAAGCTTTCTTT
CASSLESGKGTEAFF
>TRBJ2-3|TRBD2|TRBV30|once
TGTGCCTGGACTCTAGCGGGGGGAGGCACAGATACGCAGTATTTT
CAWTLAGGGTDTQYF
>TRBJ1-1|TRBD1|TRBV6-5|NA
TGTGCCAGCAGTTACGGCTGGGGACAGGGAGTCACTGAAGCTTTCTTT
CASSYGWGQGVTEAFF
>TRBJ1-1|TRBD1|TRBV11-2|NA
TGTGCCAGCAGCTTAGTCCTGACAGGGGGCCTCACTGAAGCTTTCTTT
CASSLVLTGGLTEAFF
>TRBJ1-2|TRBD1|TRBV28|NA
TGTGCCAGCAGCTCTGGACAGGACTATGGCTACACCTTC
CASSSGQDYGYTF
>TRBJ2-7|TRBD2|TRBV27|NA
TGTGCCAGCAGTTTATGGCCTAGCGGCACCTACGAGCAGTACTTC
CASSLWPSGTYEQYF
>TRBJ1-2|TRBD1|TRBV29-1|NA
TGCAGCGTTGAGGACAGGGCGCAATATGGCTACACCTTC
CSVEDRAQYGYTF
>TRBJ1-2|NA|TRBV6-5|NA
TGTGCCAGCAGCACGGGGTATGGCTACACCTTC
CASSTGYGYTF
>TRBJ1-6|TRBD1|TRBV27|NA
TGTGCCAGCAGTTTACAGGGGGATGCTGGATTCAGCTATAATTCACCCCTCCACTTT
CASSLQGDAGFSYNSPLHF
>TRBJ2-3|TRBD2|TRBV7-9|few
TGTTCCAGCAGCTTATTGTTCCGGACTAGCGGGGACACAGATACGCAGTATTTT
CSSSLLFRTSGDTDTQYF
>TRBJ1-2|TRBD1|TRBV29-1|few
TGCAGCGCTGCCGGGACAGGGCGCTATGGCTACACCTTC
CSAAGTGRYGYTF
>TRBJ1-1|NA|TRBV7-9|NA
TGTGCCAGCAGCTTAAGTGGGCAGAGGAACACTGAAGCTTTCTTT
CASSLSGQRNTEAFF
>TRBJ2-3|TRBD2|TRBV5-4|NA
TGTGCCAGCAGCGCCAAGTGGGTAGCGGGGGGGCTGACAGATACGCAGTATTTT
CASSAKWVAGGLTDTQYF